The 12 T cell receptor beta chains listed next were all sequenced from one sample in a study of blood T cell repertoires in COVID-19. TCRdb's table, derived via immunoSEQ multiplex PCR, lists solely in-frame clones and lacks some. The sample contains under 200,000 clones, around 84% of which appear only once. The sequencing input was peripheral blood. The receptor set was obtained from an older woman with COVID-19, enrolled during active disease.

Notes on this clone: At one end the junction does not follow the germline gene, possibly because of a read error. The chain links TRBV7-9 to TRBJ1-2; 7 nucleotides agree with TRBD1. The germline V gene has CDR1 SEHNR and CDR2 FQNEAQ (reference sequence). The CDR3 length is 13 residues. The CDR3 sequence is CASSYRQGSGYTF. CDR3 in DNA: TGTGCCAGCAGCTACCGACAGGGCAGTGGCTACACCTTT.

This clone was detected only once. The chain recombines TRBV7-3 with TRBJ2-1; 8 bases line up with TRBD2. The V segment lost 6 bases and the J segment 3 bases; nucleotides outside the gene matches: 4. The CDR3 contains 14 residues. Germline V lookup: CDR1 SGHTA, CDR2 FQGTGA. The CDR3 nucleotides read TGTGCCAGCAGTCCGGGGGGGATCTACAATGAGCAGTTCTTC. This encodes CASSPGGIYNEQFF. Full variable domain (remainder filled in from reference TRBV7-3 and TRBJ2-1): GAGVSQTPSNKVTEKGKYVELRCDPISGHTALYWYRQSLGQGPEFLIYFQGTGAADDSGLPNDRFFAVRPEGSVSTLKIQRTERGDSAVYLCASSPGGIYNEQFFGPGTRLTVL.

The chain uses TRBV19 and TRBJ2-3, with 8 bases matching TRBD2. The CDR3 contains 17 residues. Trimming cost V 9 bases and J 3 bases; bases outside gene matches: 17. Germline lookup yields CDR1 LNHDA and CDR2 SQIVND (reference sequence). CDR3 sequence reads: CASNTRGLGGGTDTQYF. In DNA form, the CDR3 reads TGTGCCAGCAATACCCGGGGACTAGGAGGAGGAACAGATACGCAGTATTTT.

The chain links TRBV28 to TRBJ1-1, with a weak D call TRBD1 (6 bases). Germline V gene sequence: CDR1 MDHEN, CDR2 SYDVKM. The ends were cut back, 6 bases at V and 4 bases at J, with 15 bases in the middle. The CDR3 spans 14 residues. CDR3 DNA sequence: TGTGCCAGCAGCCCCCCCGGGGGGGCCACTGAAGCTTTCTTT. Its translation: CASSPPGGATEAFF. Filled out from reference TRBV28 and TRBJ1-1, the complete variable domain reads DVKVTQSSRYLVKRTGEKVFLECVQDMDHENMFWYRQDPGLGLRLIYFSYDVKMKEKGDIPEGYSVSREKKERFSLILESASTNQTSMYLCASSPPGGATEAFFGQGTRLTVV.

The rearrangement joins TRBV24-1 to TRBJ2-7, with 10 bases identical to TRBD1. Germline-derived CDR1 and CDR2 are KGHDR and SFDVKD. Germline trimming cut 3 bases from V and 5 bases from J; bases unmatched to any gene: 6. This CDR3 spans 15 amino acids. The CDR3 DNA is TGTGCCACCAGTGATCCCGGGACAGGGGATCACGAGCAGTACTTC. Translation: CATSDPGTGDHEQYF.

In its sample, this clone was seen a few times. This sequence joins TRBV5-4 and TRBJ2-7; D ambiguous. Germline CDR1 and CDR2: SGHNT and YYREEE (reference sequence). There are 13 residues in the CDR3. With 5 bases removed from V and 6 bases from J, the gap between germline ends came to 15 bases. CDR3 sequence: CASSHVRLSEQYF. The CDR3 nucleotides are TGTGCCAGCAGTCACGTGAGATTGAGCGAGCAGTACTTC. The complete variable domain, with remaining parts taken from reference TRBV5-4 and TRBJ2-7, reads ETGVTQSPTHLIKTRGQQVTLRCSSQSGHNTVSWYQQALGQGPQFIFQYYREEENGRGNFPPRFSGLQFPNYSSELNVNALELDDSALYLCASSHVRLSEQYFGPGTRLTVT.

The chain has TRBV3-1 (or the pseudogene TRBV3-2) and TRBJ2-7; 11 nucleotides align to TRBD2. The CDR3 contains 15 residues. In germline, CDR1 is LGHDT, CDR2 YNNKEL (reference sequence). V was clipped by 2 bases and J by 7 bases; unmatched bases: 7. CDR3 amino acids: CASSQSGLAGREQYF. CDR3 coding DNA: TGTGCCAGCAGCCAAAGCGGACTAGCGGGCCGGGAGCAGTACTTC.

The chain uses TRBV15 and TRBJ2-3; D not certain. The CDR3 runs to 13 residues. With 0 bases removed from V and 5 bases from J, the gap between germline ends came to 6 bases. Germline CDR1 and CDR2: LNHNV and YYDKDF (reference sequence). For the CDR3, the DNA is TGTGCCACCAGCAGAGATCGAGGAGATACGCAGTATTTT. Protein: CATSRDRGDTQYF.

Only a few counts were recorded for this clone. This chain links TRBV2 with TRBJ2-2; 8 nucleotides match TRBD2. V shed 8 bases and J 3 bases; nucleotides not matched to a gene: 2. This CDR3 is built from 13 residues. Germline V gene sequence: CDR1 SNHLY, CDR2 FYNNEI. The CDR3 bases are TGTGCCAGCTTAGCGGGGTACACCGGGGAGCTGTTTTTT. Translation gives CASLAGYTGELFF.

The chain is built from TRBV6-5 and TRBJ1-1; D is perhaps TRBD1 (6 bases). The ends were cut back, 7 bases at V and 6 bases at J, with 15 bases in the middle. Germline V lookup: CDR1 MNHEY, CDR2 SVGAGI. The CDR3 loop spans 13 amino acids. CDR3 DNA sequence: TGTGCCAGCAACAGTGGACAGCCCTCTGAAGCTTTCTTT. Translating gives CASNSGQPSEAFF.

Note on this clone: The same CDR3 can be traced to other DNA sequences in this sample. This chain uses TRBV20-1 with TRBJ2-7; a possible D gene is TRBD2 (5 bases). The CDR3 totals 14 residues. CDR1 DFQATT and CDR2 SNEGSKA come from the germline V gene (reference sequence). V lost 6 bases to trimming and J lost 3 bases, with 18 bases between them. The CDR3 sequence: CSASVRAYRYEQYF. The CDR3 nucleotides are TGCAGTGCCAGTGTGCGGGCCTACCGCTACGAGCAGTACTTC.

This chain links TRBV3-1 (or the pseudogene TRBV3-2) with TRBJ2-7; possibly TRBD2 for D (6 bases). The CDR3 has 15 residues. CDR1 and CDR2 (germline): LGHDT, YNNKEL (reference sequence). The V gene lost 0 bases and the J gene lost 2 bases, with 11 bases spanning the gap. DNA for the CDR3: TGTGCCAGCAGCCAAGATTACCAGCGGGCCTACGAGCAGTACTTC. As protein: CASSQDYQRAYEQYF.